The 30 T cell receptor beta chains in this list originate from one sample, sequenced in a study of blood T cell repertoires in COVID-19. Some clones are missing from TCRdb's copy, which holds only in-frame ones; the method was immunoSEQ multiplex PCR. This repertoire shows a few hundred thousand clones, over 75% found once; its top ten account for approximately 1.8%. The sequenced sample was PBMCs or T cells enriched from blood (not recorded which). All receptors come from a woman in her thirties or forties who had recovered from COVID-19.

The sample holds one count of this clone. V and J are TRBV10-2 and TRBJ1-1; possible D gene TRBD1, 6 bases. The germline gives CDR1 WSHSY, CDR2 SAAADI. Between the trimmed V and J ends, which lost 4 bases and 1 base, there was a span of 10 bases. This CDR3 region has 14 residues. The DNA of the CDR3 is TGCGCCAGCAGTGCGACAGGCCAGAACACTGAAGCTTTCTTT. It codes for CASSATGQNTEAFF.

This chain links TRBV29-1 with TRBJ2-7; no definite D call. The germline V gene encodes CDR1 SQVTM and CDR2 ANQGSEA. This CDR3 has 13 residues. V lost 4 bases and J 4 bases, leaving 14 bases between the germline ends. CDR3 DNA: TGCAGCGTTGTTGGTCCAGGTGGTTACGAGCAGTACTTC. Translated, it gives CSVVGPGGYEQYF.

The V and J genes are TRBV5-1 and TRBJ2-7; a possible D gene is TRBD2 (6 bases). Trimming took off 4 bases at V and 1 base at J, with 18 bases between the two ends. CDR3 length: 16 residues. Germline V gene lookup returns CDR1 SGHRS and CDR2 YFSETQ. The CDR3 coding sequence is TGCGCCAGCAGCGAGAGGGTGGGACTCCGATCCTACGAGCAGTACTTC. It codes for CASSERVGLRSYEQYF.

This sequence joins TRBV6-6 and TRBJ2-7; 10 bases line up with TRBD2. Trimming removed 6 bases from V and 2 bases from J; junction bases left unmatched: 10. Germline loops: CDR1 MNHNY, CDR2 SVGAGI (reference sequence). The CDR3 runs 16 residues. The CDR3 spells CASSRITSGIPYEQYF. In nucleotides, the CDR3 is TGTGCCAGCAGCCGGATTACTAGCGGGATACCCTACGAGCAGTACTTC.

The CDR3 DNA sequence: TGTGCCACCAGTGAGGCGCTAGGGAGCTCTGGGGCCAACGTCCTGACTTTC. Amino acid sequence: CATSEALGSSGANVLTF. This sequence joins TRBV24-1 and TRBJ2-6; D possibly corresponds to TRBD2 (5 bases). Looked up from germline, CDR1 is KGHDR and CDR2 is SFDVKD. The CDR3 has 17 amino acids. V lost 4 bases to trimming and J lost 0 bases, with 12 bases between them.

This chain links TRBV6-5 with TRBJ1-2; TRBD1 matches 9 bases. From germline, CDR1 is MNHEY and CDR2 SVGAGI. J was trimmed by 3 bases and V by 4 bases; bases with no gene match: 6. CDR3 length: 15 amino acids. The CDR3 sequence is CASSLGQGFYYGYTF. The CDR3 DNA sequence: TGTGCCAGCAGTTTGGGACAGGGTTTTTACTATGGCTACACCTTC.

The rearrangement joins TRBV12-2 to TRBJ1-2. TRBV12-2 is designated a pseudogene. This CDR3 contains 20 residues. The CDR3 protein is CASRLARREAKIGGVYGYTF. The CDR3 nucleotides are TGTGCAAGTCGCTTAGCGCGCCGGGAAGCAAAGATAGGAGGGGTCTATGGCTACACCTTC.

The CDR3 sequence is CASSEQGGTEAFF. The CDR3 DNA reads TGTGCCAGCAGTGAACAGGGAGGAACTGAAGCTTTCTTT. The V and J genes are TRBV6-1 and TRBJ1-1; TRBD1 is a possible D gene (5 bases). The CDR3 runs 13 residues. Trimming pared 2 bases from V and 5 bases from J, leaving 9 bases between. Germline-derived CDR1 and CDR2 are MNHNS and SASEGT.

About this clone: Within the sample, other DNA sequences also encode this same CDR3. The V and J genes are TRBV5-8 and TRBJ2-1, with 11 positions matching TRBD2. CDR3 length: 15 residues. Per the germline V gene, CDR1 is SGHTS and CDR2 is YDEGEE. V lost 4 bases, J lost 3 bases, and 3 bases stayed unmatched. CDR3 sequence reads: CASSLGLAGYNEQFF. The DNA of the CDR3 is TGTGCCAGCAGCCTCGGACTAGCGGGCTACAATGAGCAGTTCTTC.

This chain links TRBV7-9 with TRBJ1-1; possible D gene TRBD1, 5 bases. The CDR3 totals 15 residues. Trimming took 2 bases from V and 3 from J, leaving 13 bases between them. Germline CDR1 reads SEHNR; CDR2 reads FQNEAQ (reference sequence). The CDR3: CASSLSQGGYTEAFF. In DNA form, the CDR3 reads TGTGCCAGCAGCTTATCTCAGGGAGGATACACTGAAGCTTTCTTT.

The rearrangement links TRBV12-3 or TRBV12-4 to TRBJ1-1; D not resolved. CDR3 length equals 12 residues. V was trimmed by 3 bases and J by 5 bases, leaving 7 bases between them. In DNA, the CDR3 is TGTGCCAGCAGTTTCGCGGGGACTGAAGCTTTCTTT. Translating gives CASSFAGTEAFF.

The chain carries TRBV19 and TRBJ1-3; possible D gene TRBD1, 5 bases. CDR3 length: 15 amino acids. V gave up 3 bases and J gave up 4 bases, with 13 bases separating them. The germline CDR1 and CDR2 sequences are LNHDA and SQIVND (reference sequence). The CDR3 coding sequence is TGTGCCAGTAGTATCGGCGGGGCAGGAGGAAACACCATATATTTT. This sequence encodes CASSIGGAGGNTIYF.

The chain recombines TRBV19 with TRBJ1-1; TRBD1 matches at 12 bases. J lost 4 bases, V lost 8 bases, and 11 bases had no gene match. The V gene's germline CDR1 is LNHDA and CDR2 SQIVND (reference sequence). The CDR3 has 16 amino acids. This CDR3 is CASQRGTGGSGTEAFF. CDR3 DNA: TGTGCCAGTCAGAGGGGGACAGGGGGCAGCGGCACTGAAGCTTTCTTT.

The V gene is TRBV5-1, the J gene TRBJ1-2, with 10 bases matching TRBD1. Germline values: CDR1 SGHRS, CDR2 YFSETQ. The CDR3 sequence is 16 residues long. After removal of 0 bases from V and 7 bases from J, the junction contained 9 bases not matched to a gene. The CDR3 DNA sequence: TGCGCCAGCAGCTTGGGGGTAATGGGGACAGGGGCTGGCTACACCTTC. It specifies CASSLGVMGTGAGYTF.

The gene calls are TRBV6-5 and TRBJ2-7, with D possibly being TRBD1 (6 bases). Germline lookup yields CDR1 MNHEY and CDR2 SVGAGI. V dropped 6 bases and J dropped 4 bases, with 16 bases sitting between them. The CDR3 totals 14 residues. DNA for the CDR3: TGTGCCAGCAGGACCATGACAGGAGGATACGAGCAGTACTTC. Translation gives CASRTMTGGYEQYF.

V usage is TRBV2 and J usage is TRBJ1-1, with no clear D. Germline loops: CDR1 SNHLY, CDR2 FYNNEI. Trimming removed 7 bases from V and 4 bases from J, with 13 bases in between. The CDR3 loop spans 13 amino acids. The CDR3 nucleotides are TGTGCCAGCAAGAGGCGGCGGGGCACTGAAGCTTTCTTT. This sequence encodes CASKRRRGTEAFF. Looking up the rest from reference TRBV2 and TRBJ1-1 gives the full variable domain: EPEVTQTPSHQVTQMGQEVILRCVPISNHLYFYWYRQILGQKVEFLVSFYNNEISEKSEIFDDQFSVERPDGSNFTLKIRSTKLEDSAMYFCASKRRRGTEAFFGQGTRLTVV.

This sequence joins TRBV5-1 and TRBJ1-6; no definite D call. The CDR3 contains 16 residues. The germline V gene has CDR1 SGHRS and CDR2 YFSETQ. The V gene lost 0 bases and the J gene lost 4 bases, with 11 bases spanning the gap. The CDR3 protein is CASSLAGERYNSPLHF. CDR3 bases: TGCGCCAGCAGCTTGGCCGGCGAGAGGTATAATTCACCCCTCCACTTT.

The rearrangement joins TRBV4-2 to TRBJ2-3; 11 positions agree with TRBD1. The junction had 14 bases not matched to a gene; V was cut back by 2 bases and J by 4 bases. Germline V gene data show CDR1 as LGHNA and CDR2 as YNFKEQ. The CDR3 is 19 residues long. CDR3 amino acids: CASSQRGSGTGGSPDTQYF. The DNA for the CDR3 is TGTGCCAGCAGCCAACGAGGGTCGGGGACAGGGGGTTCGCCAGATACGCAGTATTTT.

CDR3 in amino acids: CASSQFTGLGNTIYF. In DNA, the CDR3 is TGTGCCAGCAGCCAGTTTACAGGATTGGGAAACACCATATATTTT. The chain links TRBV14 to TRBJ1-3, with a tentative D call TRBD1 (5 bases). The germline gives CDR1 SGHDN, CDR2 FVKESK. Trimming stripped 3 bases from V and 4 bases from J, with 13 bases between. The CDR3 runs to 15 residues. Drawing the rest from reference TRBV14 and TRBJ1-3, the complete variable domain is EAGVTQFPSHSVIEKGQTVTLRCDPISGHDNLYWYRRVMGKEIKFLLHFVKESKQDESGMPNNRFLAERTGGTYSTLKVQPAELEDSGVYFCASSQFTGLGNTIYFGEGSWLTVV.

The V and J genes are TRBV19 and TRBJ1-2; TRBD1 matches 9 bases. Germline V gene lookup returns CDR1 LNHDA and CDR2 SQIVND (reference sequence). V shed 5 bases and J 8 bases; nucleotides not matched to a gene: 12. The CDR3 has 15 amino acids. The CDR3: CASSPQTGTGSGYTF. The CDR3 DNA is TGTGCCAGTAGTCCCCAGACCGGGACAGGGAGCGGCTACACCTTC.

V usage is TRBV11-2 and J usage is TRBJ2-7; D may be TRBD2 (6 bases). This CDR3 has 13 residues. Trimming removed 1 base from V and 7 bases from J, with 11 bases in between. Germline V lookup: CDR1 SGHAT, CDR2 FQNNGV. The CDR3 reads CASSLVRDLEQYF. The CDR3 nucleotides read TGTGCCAGCAGCTTAGTGCGGGACCTTGAGCAGTACTTC.

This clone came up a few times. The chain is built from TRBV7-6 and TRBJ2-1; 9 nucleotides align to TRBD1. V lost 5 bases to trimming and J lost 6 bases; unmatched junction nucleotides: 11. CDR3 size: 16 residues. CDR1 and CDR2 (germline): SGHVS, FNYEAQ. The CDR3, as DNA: TGTGCCAGCAGCAAGTGGGGGACAGGGATAAGCAATGAGCAGTTCTTC. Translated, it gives CASSKWGTGISNEQFF.

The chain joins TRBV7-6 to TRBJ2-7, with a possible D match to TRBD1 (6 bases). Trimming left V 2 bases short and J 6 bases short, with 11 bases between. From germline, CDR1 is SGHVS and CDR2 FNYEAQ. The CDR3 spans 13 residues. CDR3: CASSLHTGTEQYF. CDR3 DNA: TGTGCCAGCAGCTTACATACAGGGACCGAGCAGTACTTC.

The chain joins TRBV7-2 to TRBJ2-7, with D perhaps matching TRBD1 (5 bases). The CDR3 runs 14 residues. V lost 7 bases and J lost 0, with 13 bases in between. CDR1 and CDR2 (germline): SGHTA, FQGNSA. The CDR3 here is CASTSDRFSYEQYF. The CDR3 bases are TGTGCCAGCACCTCAGACAGATTCTCCTACGAGCAGTACTTC.

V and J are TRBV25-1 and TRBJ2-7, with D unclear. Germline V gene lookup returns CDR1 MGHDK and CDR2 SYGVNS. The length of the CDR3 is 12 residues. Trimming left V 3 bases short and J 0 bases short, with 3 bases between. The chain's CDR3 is CASSESSYEQYF. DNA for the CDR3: TGTGCCAGCAGTGAGAGCTCCTACGAGCAGTACTTC.

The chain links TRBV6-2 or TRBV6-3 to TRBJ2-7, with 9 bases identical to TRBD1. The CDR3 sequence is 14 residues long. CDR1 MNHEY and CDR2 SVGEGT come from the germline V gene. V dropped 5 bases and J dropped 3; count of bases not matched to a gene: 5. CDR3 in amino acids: CASSLGQGSYEQYF. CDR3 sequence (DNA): TGTGCCAGCAGTCTCGGACAGGGGAGCTACGAGCAGTACTTC.

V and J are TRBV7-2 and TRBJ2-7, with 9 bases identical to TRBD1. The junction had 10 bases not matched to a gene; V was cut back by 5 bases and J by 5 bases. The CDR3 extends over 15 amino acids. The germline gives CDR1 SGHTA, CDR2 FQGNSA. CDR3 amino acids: CASSPRTGVTDEQYF. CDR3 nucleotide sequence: TGTGCCAGCAGCCCTCGGACAGGGGTCACCGACGAGCAGTACTTC.

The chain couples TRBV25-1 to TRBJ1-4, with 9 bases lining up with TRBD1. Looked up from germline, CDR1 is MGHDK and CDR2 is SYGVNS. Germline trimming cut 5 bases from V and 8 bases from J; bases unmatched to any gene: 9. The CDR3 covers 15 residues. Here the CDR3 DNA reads TGTGCCAGCAGTAAACCGGGACAGGGACGGGAAAAACTGTTTTTT. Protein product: CASSKPGQGREKLFF. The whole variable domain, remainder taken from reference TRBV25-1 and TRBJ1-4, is EADIYQTPRYLVIGTGKKITLECSQTMGHDKMYWYQQDPGMELHLIHYSYGVNSTEKGDLSSESTVSRIRTEHFPLTLESARPSHTSQYLCASSKPGQGREKLFFGSGTQLSVL.

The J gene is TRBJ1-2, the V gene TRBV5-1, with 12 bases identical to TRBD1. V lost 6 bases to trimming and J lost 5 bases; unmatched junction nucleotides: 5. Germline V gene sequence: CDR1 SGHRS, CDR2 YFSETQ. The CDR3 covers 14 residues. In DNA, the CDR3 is TGCGCCAGCACCCTGGGACAGGGGGCTTATGGCTACACCTTC. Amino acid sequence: CASTLGQGAYGYTF.

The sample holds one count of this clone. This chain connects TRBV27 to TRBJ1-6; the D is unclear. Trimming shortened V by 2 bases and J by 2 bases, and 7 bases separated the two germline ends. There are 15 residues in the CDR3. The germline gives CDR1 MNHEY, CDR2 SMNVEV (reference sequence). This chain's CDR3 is CASSLGEAYNSPLHF. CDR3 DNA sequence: TGTGCCAGCAGTTTAGGGGAGGCCTATAATTCACCCCTCCACTTT.